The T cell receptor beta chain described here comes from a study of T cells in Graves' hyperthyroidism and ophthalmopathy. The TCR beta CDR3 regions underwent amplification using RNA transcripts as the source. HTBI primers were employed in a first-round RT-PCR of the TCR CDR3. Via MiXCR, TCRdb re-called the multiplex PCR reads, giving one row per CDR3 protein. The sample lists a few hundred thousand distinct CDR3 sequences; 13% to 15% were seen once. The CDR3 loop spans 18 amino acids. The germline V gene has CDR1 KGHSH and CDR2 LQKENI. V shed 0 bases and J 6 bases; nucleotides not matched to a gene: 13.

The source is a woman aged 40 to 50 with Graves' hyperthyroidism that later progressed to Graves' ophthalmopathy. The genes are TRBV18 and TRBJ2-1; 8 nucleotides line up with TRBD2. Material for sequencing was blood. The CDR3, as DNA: TGTGCCAGCTCACCACCGGGTAATAGCGGGGCTTTGATCAATGAGCAGTTCTTC. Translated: CASSPPGNSGALINEQFF.